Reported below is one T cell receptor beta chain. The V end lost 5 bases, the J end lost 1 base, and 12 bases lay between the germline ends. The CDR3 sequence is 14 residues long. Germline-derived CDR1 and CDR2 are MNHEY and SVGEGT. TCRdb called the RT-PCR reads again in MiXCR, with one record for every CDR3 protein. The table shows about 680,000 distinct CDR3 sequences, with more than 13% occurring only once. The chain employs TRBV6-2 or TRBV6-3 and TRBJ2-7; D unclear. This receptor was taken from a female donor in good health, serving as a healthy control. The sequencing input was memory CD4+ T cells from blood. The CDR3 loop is CASSPTTVSYEQYF. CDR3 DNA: TGTGCCAGCAGTCCAACGACGGTGTCCTACGAGCAGTACTTC.